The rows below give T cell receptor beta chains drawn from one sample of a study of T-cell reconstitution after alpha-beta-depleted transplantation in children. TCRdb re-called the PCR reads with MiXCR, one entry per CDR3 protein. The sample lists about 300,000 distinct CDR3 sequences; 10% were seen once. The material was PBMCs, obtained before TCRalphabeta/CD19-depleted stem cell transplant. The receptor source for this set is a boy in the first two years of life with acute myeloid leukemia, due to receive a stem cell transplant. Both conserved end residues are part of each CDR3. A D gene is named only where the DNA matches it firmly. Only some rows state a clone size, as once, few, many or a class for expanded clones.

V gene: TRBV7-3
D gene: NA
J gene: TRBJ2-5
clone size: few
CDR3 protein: CASSLGASAHQETQYF
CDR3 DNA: TGTGCCAGCAGCTTAGGCGCTAGCGCCCACCAAGAGACCCAGTACTTC

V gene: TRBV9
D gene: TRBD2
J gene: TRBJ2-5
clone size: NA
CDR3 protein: CASSVVPVTSVQETQYF
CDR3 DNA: TGTGCCAGCAGCGTAGTTCCTGTGACTAGCGTACAAGAGACCCAGTACTTC

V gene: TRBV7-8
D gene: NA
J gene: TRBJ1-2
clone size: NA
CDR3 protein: CASSPPRGASYGYTF
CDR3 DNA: TGTGCCAGCAGCCCACCGAGGGGGGCCTCGTATGGCTACACCTTC

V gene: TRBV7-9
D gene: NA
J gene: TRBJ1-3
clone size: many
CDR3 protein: CASSRPNLNSGNTIYF
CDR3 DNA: TGTGCCAGCAGCCGTCCAAACCTAAACTCTGGAAACACCATATATTTT

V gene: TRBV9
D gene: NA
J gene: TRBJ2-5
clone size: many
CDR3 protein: CASSVVPGETQYF
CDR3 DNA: TGTGCCAGCAGCGTCGTTCCCGGGGAGACCCAGTACTTC

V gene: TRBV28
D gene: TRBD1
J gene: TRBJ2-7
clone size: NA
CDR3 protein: CASRKTGGGYEQYF
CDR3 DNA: TGTGCCAGCAGAAAGACAGGGGGGGGATACGAGCAGTACTTC

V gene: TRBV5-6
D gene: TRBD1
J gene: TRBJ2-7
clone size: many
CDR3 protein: CASSRPPGQLTYEQYF
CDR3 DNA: TGTGCCAGCAGCCGTCCCCCGGGACAGTTAACCTACGAGCAGTACTTC

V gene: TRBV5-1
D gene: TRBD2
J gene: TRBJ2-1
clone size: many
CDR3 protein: CASSLSLAGGHEQFF
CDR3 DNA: TGCGCCAGCAGCTTGTCCCTAGCGGGAGGTCATGAGCAGTTCTTC

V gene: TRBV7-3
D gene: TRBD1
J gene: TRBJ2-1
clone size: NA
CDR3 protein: CASSLMHRDRGYNEQFF
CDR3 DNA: TGTGCCAGCAGCTTAATGCACCGGGACAGGGGCTACAATGAGCAGTTCTTC

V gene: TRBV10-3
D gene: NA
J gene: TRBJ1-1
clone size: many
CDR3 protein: CAIKERDVSEAFF
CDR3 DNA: TGTGCCATCAAAGAGAGGGACGTGAGTGAAGCTTTCTTT

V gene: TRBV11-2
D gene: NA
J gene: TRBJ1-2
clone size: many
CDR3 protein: CASSLGSGHYGYTF
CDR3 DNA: TGTGCCAGCAGCTTAGGGTCAGGACACTATGGCTACACCTTC

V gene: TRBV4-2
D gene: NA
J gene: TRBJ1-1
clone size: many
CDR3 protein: CASSQALQQANTEAFF
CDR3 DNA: TGTGCCAGCAGCCAAGCCCTCCAACAGGCGAACACTGAAGCTTTCTTT

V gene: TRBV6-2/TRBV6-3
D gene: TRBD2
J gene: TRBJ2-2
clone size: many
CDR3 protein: CASSVAGIDTGELFF
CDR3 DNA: TGTGCCAGCAGTGTAGCGGGAATAGACACCGGGGAGCTGTTTTTT

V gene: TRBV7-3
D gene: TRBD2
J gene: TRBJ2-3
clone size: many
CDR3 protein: CASSRGLRASTDTQYF
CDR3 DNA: TGTGCCAGCAGCAGGGGACTAAGGGCCAGCACAGATACGCAGTATTTT

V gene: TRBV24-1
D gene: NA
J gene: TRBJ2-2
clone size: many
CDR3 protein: CATSDYDTGELFF
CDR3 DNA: TGTGCCACCAGTGATTACGACACCGGGGAGCTGTTTTTT

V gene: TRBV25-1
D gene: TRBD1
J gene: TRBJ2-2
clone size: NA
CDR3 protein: CASPRTGKRGELFF
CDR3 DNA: TGTGCCAGCCCCAGGACAGGGAAGAGAGGGGAGCTGTTTTTT

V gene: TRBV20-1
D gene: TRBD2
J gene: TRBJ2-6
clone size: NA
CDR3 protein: CCAPRIRRGAGANVLTF
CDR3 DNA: TGCTGTGCTCCCAGGATAAGGCGGGGGGCCGGGGCCAACGTCCTGACTTTC

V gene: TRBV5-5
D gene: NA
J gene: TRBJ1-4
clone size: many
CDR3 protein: CASSLTTTNEKLFF
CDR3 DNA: TGTGCCAGCAGCTTGACAACAACTAATGAAAAACTGTTTTTT

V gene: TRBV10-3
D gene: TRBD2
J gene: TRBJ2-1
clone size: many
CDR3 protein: CAISESLAGGLDEQFF
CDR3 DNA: TGTGCCATCAGTGAGTCGCTAGCGGGAGGGCTCGATGAGCAGTTCTTC

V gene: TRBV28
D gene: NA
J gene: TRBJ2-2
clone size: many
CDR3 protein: CASFVLDTGELFF
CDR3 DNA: TGTGCCAGCTTCGTGCTGGACACCGGGGAGCTGTTTTTT

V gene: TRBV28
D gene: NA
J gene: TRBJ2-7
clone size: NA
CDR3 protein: CASTPGSSYEQYF
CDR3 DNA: TGTGCCAGCACCCCGGGGAGCTCCTACGAGCAGTACTTC

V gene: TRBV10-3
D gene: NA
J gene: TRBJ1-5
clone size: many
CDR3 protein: CAISEGTRTGNQPQHF
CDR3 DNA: TGTGCCATCAGTGAGGGGACACGCACAGGGAATCAGCCCCAGCATTTT

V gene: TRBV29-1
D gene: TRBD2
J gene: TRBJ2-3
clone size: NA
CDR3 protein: CSARLLARRGSSTDTQYF
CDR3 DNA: TGCAGCGCCCGCCTACTAGCGAGACGGGGATCTAGCACAGATACGCAGTATTTT

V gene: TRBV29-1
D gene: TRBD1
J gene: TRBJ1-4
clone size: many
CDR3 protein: CSVEERGRPGEKLFF
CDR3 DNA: TGCAGCGTTGAAGAAAGGGGGCGACCTGGTGAAAAACTGTTTTTT

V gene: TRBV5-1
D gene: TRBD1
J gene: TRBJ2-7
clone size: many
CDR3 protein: CASSWTGGNEQYF
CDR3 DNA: TGCGCCAGCAGCTGGACAGGGGGCAACGAGCAGTACTTC

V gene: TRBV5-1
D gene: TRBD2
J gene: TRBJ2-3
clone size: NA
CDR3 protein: CASTRTSGRAPDTQYF
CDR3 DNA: TGCGCCAGCACCCGAACTAGCGGGAGGGCCCCAGATACGCAGTATTTT

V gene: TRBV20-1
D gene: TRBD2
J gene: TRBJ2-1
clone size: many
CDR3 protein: CSASRTSFNEQFF
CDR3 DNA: TGCAGTGCTAGCCGGACTAGCTTCAATGAGCAGTTCTTC

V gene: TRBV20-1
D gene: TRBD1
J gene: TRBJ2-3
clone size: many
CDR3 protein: CSASRGSISTDTQYF
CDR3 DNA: TGCAGTGCTAGCAGGGGGAGCATAAGCACAGATACGCAGTATTTT

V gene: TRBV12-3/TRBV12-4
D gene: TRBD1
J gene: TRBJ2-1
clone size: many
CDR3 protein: CASSLAGGADEQFF
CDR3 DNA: TGTGCCAGCAGTTTAGCAGGGGGCGCGGATGAGCAGTTCTTC

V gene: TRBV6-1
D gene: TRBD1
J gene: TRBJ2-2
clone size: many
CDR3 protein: CASLGTGWTGELFF
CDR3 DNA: TGTGCCAGCCTCGGGACAGGGTGGACCGGGGAGCTGTTTTTT

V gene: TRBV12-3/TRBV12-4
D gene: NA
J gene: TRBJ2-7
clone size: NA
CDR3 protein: CASSLLDPLTGWHGSYEQYF
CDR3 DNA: TGTGCCAGCAGTCTATTAGACCCTTTGACAGGTTGGCATGGGAGCTACGAGCAGTACTTC